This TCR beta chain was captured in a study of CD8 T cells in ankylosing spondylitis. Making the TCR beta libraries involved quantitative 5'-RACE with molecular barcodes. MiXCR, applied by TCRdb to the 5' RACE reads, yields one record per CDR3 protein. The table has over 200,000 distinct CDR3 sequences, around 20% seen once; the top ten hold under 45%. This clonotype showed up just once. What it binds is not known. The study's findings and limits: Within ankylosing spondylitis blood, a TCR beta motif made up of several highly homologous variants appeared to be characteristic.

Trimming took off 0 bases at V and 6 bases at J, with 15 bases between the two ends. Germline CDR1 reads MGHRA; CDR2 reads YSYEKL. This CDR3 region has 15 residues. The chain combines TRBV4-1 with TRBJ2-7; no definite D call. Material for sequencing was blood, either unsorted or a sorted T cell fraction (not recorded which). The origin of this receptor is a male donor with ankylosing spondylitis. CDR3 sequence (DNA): TGCGCCAGCAGCCAAGAGTTCACCCTCCTCGGCGAGCAGTACTTC. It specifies CASSQEFTLLGEQYF.